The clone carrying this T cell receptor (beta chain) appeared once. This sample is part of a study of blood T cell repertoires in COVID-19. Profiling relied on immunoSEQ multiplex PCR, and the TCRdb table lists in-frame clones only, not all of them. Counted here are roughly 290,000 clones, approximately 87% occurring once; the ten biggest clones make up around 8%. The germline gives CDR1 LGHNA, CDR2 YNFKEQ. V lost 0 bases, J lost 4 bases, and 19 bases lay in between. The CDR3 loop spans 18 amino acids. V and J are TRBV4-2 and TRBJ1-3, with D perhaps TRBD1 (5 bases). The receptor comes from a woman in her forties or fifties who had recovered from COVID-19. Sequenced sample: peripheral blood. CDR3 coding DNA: TGTGCCAGCAGCCAAGAGTTGAGGGTAGGAGGGGCCGGAAACACCATATATTTT. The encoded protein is CASSQELRVGGAGNTIYF.